This paragraph covers one TCR beta chain sequence. It has no known antigen specificity. No per-base quality is available; no much larger clone lies one base away. Libraries were prepared through the immunoSEQ multiplex PCR assay. For the multiplex PCR, a mixture combining 60 forward primers for TCR Vbeta segments and 13 reverse primers for TCR Jbeta segments was used. Amplification of the CDR3 region of rearranged TCR beta genes was performed with a multiplex PCR assay on genomic DNA. Amplified TCR beta libraries were sequenced as 87-base-pair reads on the Illumina HiSeq System. Turning to the authors' computational methods: A later analysis counted some 74 million unique TCR beta chains across the 550 to 750 repertoires, and approximately 11 million of these chains were shared by at least two donors. Raw reads were error-corrected and collapsed into unique sequences by a nearest-neighbor algorithm in which closely related sequences were merged to remove PCR and sequencing errors. CDR3 sequences were aligned to IMGT reference sequences to assign V, D and J gene segments. For a sequence to be retained, a match of at least six nucleotides was required to both a V gene segment and a J gene segment. A rearrangement counted as productive if the CDR3 had no stop codons and remained in frame with V and J, and every other rearrangement counted as non-productive. Following IMGT convention, CDR3 was defined as the stretch from the second conserved V-encoded cysteine to the conserved J-encoded phenylalanine. In an earlier analysis of approximately 500 of the donors, sequences lacking an unambiguous match to a single V gene segment were excluded. In an earlier analysis of 587 of the donors, a V segment was called functional when productive rearrangements were above 56.7%, and segregating when the standard deviation between donors exceeded 5%. A statistical classification framework was built to diagnose cytomegalovirus status from the catalog of TCR beta chain sequences. A later analysis assigned V and J genes by comparing TCR nucleotide sequences with IMGT/GENE-DB human TR gene sequences. The TCRdist pipeline was used in a later analysis to assign CDR3 sequences and most-parsimonious VDJ recombination scenarios. In a later analysis, each TCR beta chain was defined by its CDR3 amino acid sequence together with its V-gene family, and reads without a unique V-gene family were excluded. A later analysis removed roughly 590 highly shared, low-generation-probability nucleotide sequences to deal with suspected cross-contamination and a sequencing artifact. In a later analysis, a clonal expansion index was calculated for each public chain from normalized within-repertoire ranks of inferred template counts. In a later analysis, generation probabilities were computed with a VDJ recombination model fitted to out-of-frame rearrangements, and the resulting probabilities were checked against IGoR. Hypergeometric tests were used in a later analysis to score TCR-TCR, TCR-HLA and TCR-CMV co-occurrence, with a repertoire-size bias correction applied to the TCR pairs. A later analysis estimated false discovery rates by permuting HLA or CMV assignments 20 times. In a later analysis, co-occurring TCRs were grouped with DBSCAN, and TCRdist sequence similarity was added when clustering was performed within HLA-allele-positive subsets. Repertoires with fewer than 30,000 or more than 120,000 public chains were left out of co-occurrence clustering, as were about five repertoires with anomalous nucleotide sharing. The clones in this table, taken by TCRdb from immuneACCESS, are in-frame only. Not every clone is retained; where verified, under half of the shortfall comes from an unresolved V gene, and the cause of the rest is unknown. V, J and clone size are those of that table, while D and trimming were read from the DNA. The sample profile shows approximately 78,000 clones; 65% to 70% of them were found once. The ten largest clones represent about 20% of the sample.

The data were taken from a study of cytomegalovirus exposure and HLA in healthy donors (dated by TCRdb to 2017 to 2019). For the wider study: An earlier analysis of approximately 590 of the donors reported about 250 Gb of sequence data and some 120 million unique TCR beta sequences from 190 million or so T cells. An early release covering about 600 HLA-typed donors comprised around 300 gigabases of sequencing data and around 85 million unique TCR sequences. The genetic ancestry cluster associated with self-reported Caucasian donors included about 84% of the 350 to 500 genotyped donors. The study aimed to test whether signatures of past pathogen exposure could be identified by cataloging public T cell receptors. Using immunosequencing, the study profiled T cell repertoires from about 610 subjects and related those repertoires to cytomegalovirus serostatus. A separate validation cohort of approximately 120 different subjects was used in addition to the roughly 700-subject first cohort. To predict cytomegalovirus infection status, the study brought together high-throughput TCR immunosequencing, statistical association of individual TCRs with disease status, and machine learning. A later analysis re-examined previously published TCR beta repertoires from around 670 donors and added high-resolution HLA genotyping to investigate patterns of TCR occurrence. Rather than drawing on any new phenotypic data, the later analysis identified candidate immune exposures from TCR beta sequences and the way those sequences occurred across donors. An earlier analysis of 587 of the donors used high-throughput TCR beta sequencing to judge whether each TCR beta V gene segment behaved as functional or pseudogenic. Donor age, sex, ethnicity and CMV serostatus were compiled together with the repertoire data. A later genetic analysis took genome-wide SNP genotypes for about 55% of the 666 donors and used that subset as a discovery cohort. Every repertoire in the discovery cohort had been generated on one and the same sequencing platform. Both class I and class II loci were covered by HLA typing, at four-digit resolution. The number of typed donors differed by locus: roughly 620-640 for A, B, C, DRB1 and DQB1; approximately 540 for DQA1; around 580 for DPA1; and around 490 for DPB1. Because of strong linkage in the cohort, roughly five DR-DQ haplotypes were treated as single units for association and clustering. Among 398 genotyped donors of the cohort, an average of around 240,000 unique TCR beta nucleotide sequences were sequenced per donor, roughly 20% of them non-productive.

Trimming leaves V shorter by 8 bases and J shorter by 2 bases, with the junction holding 9 bases beyond the gene matches. CDR1 SEHNR and CDR2 FQNEAQ were looked up in the germline V gene (reference sequence). The cysteine opens and the phenylalanine closes a CDR3 of 15 amino acids. CDR3 DNA only is kept here, 45 bases in frame from base 1. Broad study findings and their caveats: Linkage disequilibrium might explain the correlated functional status among segregating V segments, but an unknown experimental factor could not be ruled out. HLA typing was unavailable for some donors at each locus, so association tests used only the typed subset. A few of the identified cytomegalovirus-associated TCR beta chains were confirmed in vitro to be specific for cytomegalovirus antigens. Some IMGT-functional V segments, including TRBV6-2 and TRBV6-3, could not be told apart with the 87-base-pair reads, so those segments were excluded. The sequencing pipeline was judged likely to have produced a cluster of highly shared sequence variants as a technical artifact. Most CMV-associated TCR beta chains appeared to be HLA-restricted in a later analysis, and the HLA associations seemed to be driven largely by CMV exposure. In a later analysis, the rate of TCR association differed among HLA loci, with DRB1 alleles having the most associated TCRs and HLA-C alleles having the fewest. When HLA alleles, especially DR and DQ, strongly co-occurred, TCR associations were difficult to assign to individual alleles. Fewer than 20 rarely observed V segments, including chromosome 9 orphons, were excluded from the earlier analysis of about 500 of the donors because counts were too low. An earlier analysis of around 540 of the donors showed that most TCR beta V segments appeared in productive rearrangements either about 87% or about 30% of the time, which broadly matched IMGT annotations. In a later analysis, some 17,000 TCR beta sequences were associated with specific HLA alleles at a false discovery rate of 0.05. The only immune exposure information available for the cohort was CMV serostatus. In the study, 150 to 200 TCR beta chains were listed as associated with cytomegalovirus. Presence/absence analyses assumed roughly uniform sequencing depth across donors, an assumption that may not hold. The cohort was sequenced for TCR beta chains only, and without alpha or paired-chain data the features that could be detected were limited. A later genetic analysis associated a missense DCLRE1C variant with V-gene and J-gene trimming of TCR beta chains, and an independent cohort replicated the association. A further reported finding was that TCR beta sequences accurately predicted the HLA-A and HLA-B alleles for most subjects in the first cohort. The authors suggested that the approach could potentially be extended to other disease states and immunological phenotypes. Cytomegalovirus status was reported to be diagnosed by the classifier with high specificity and sensitivity in both the original and validation cohorts. In a later analysis, HLA-associated TCR beta chains were found to be more clonally expanded and to have lower generation probabilities than equally common non-associated chains. In a later genetic analysis, fewer N-insertions in productive TCRs were reported among donors in an Asian-associated ancestry cluster than the 666-donor mean. Most TCR sequences were observed very rarely across donors, whereas some public TCRs were present in many individuals. Several of the top co-occurrence clusters appeared to be linked to parvovirus B19, influenza, CMV and Epstein-Barr virus, according to a later analysis.

The cohort comprised several hundred healthy bone marrow donors. At the time of sampling, all cohort members were nominally healthy, though unrecorded immune exposures were likely present. The donor was CMV seropositive and belonged to the group of 250 to 350 seropositive cohort members. Every donor gave a peripheral blood sample, and the peripheral blood mononuclear cells from that sample were used for TCR beta sequencing. The Qiagen DNeasy Blood Extraction Kit was used to extract genomic DNA from the blood cell samples. The receptor chain draws on TRBV7-9 and TRBJ2-1, with TRBD1 matching 7 junction bases. Sequenced input: PBMCs. The sequence derives from a man aged 35-49 years in good health and CMV-seropositive. The DNA sequence reads TGTGCCAGCGGGGTCAAGGGGGCAACCTACAATGAGCAGTTCTTC. Translation gives CASGVKGATYNEQFF.